This note documents a single T cell receptor (beta chain) sequence. Per germline, CDR1 SGHDN and CDR2 FVKESK. V shed 4 bases, J shed 5 bases, and the junction held 12 bases outside the gene matches. This CDR3 contains 16 residues. These data belong to a study of technical replicates of blood from a handful of donors. Sequenced by immunoSEQ multiplex PCR; TCRdb stores in-frame clones only, minus some. The sample has approximately 100,000 clones, 96% seen once. The V and J genes are TRBV14 and TRBJ2-7; TRBD2 agrees at 9 bases. This TCR derives from a human donor in good health. Material for sequencing was T cells isolated from PBMCs. The CDR3, as DNA: TGTGCCAGCAGCCGCACAATAGCGGGAGTTGGACACGAGCAGTACTTC. This translates into CASSRTIAGVGHEQYF.